This T cell receptor beta chain is from a study of human T cells and chemical hapten exposure (dated by TCRdb to the early 2020s). Regarding the research as a whole: For sensitization, 2% DPC in acetone was applied to a roughly 2 cm by roughly 2 cm area of upper inner arm skin. Patch testing was done on the upper back using Finn chambers containing 0.01% DPC, and results were scored after 6 days according to International Contact Dermatitis Research Group standards. Libraries were combined into a pool for sequencing, and differences in TCR yield between samples came mainly from small differences in library volumes within the pool. Blood for TCR sequencing was provided by twenty-nine alopecia patients at one to four time points (pre-sensitization, 2, 6 and 24 weeks). Blood was sampled from patients pre-sensitization (week 0) and at 2, 6 and about 24 weeks after DPC sensitization. Peripheral blood TCR repertoire changes were tracked in vivo in alopecia patients during primary and secondary sensitization to the hapten diphenylcyclopropenone (DPC). Weekly therapeutic DPC doses were additionally applied to the scalp of patients throughout the roughly 25-week study period. Most of the patients in the cohort were female, and the cohort covered alopecia areata with under or over 50% scalp involvement, alopecia totalis and alopecia universalis. General findings and caveats noted by the study authors: Significantly more large CDR3 similarity clusters were formed by expanded TCRs than by pre-sensitization or healthy control sets, consistent with antigen-driven responses. Because all patients had alopecia, a presumed autoimmune disease, the immune response of the patients might differ from that of healthy individuals. Patch test score correlated positively with the number of PT1 expanded TCRs, reaching significance at thresholds 8, 16 and 32 but not at 4. DPC sensitization did not change the number of TCRs with a frequency above 1 in 1000, and there was no evidence of changes in global repertoire structure. After repeated subsampling, changes were observed in the strength of the expansion versus patch-test correlation and in the threshold at which the correlation became significant.

CDR1 and CDR2 are drawn from the germline V gene: SGHRS, YFSETQ. V loses 2 bases of germline sequence and J loses 1 base, and the interval between the two ends is 9 bases. From its cysteine to its phenylalanine, the CDR3 spans 14 amino acids. Just the 42-base CDR3 DNA is kept, in frame starting at base 1. This clonotype was seen a handful of times. Its antigen has not been determined. No base-level quality is on record; no much larger clone is a single base apart. The time point label corresponds to: patch test 2, 6 weeks after DPC sensitization. Per the publication, the treatment or condition label means: therapeutic diphenylcyclopropenone sensitization with weekly scalp DPC. Blood at each patch-test visit was drawn before the patch test was applied. Patients were eligible if aged 18 to 70, diagnosed with alopecia and judged suitable for DPC therapy, and pregnant patients were excluded. Unfractionated whole blood was collected in Tempus Blood RNA tubes, and total RNA was extracted from that blood.

Library preparation was by RACE. The reads were generated on a NextSeq 500. During library preparation, unique molecular identifiers were attached to individual cDNA molecules so that TCRs could be counted in a quantitative, reproducible way. Each blood RNA sample was used to sequence both TCR alpha and TCR beta chains. Per the original workflow: A median of around 96,000 TCRs per sample was observed, with a range of about 20,000 to 750,000. The Decombinator software suite was used to annotate the V, J and CDR3 of the TCR reads. For the PS versus PT1 abundance plots, all samples were subsampled to the same number of TCRs (28,000). TCRs were defined as expanded if absent before sensitization and observed at least eight times at the 2-week time point. The public sequencing data were trimmed at Q25 with fastp and processed into clonotypes with MiXCR by TCRdb, which kept only in-frame beta chains. Entries that share a CDR3 protein sequence are merged under the most common genes and DNA. The V and J calls shown here were made by TCRdb, not taken from the authors' results. The sample table records about 110,000 distinct CDR3 sequences; about a tenth of these occur just once. The ten largest make up approximately 3% of the sample.

Sample: whole blood, taken in connection with sensitization to the hapten diphenylcyclopropenone (DPC). The chain employs TRBV5-1 and TRBJ1-1; no D gene is confidently identified. This clonotype originated in a woman aged 40 to 50 with alopecia areata. Some clones in this sample may be carry-over from other donors' samples. The nucleotide sequence is TGCGCCAGCAGCTTCGGCCCCGCGAACACTGAAGCTTTCTTT. The resulting protein is CASSFGPANTEAFF.